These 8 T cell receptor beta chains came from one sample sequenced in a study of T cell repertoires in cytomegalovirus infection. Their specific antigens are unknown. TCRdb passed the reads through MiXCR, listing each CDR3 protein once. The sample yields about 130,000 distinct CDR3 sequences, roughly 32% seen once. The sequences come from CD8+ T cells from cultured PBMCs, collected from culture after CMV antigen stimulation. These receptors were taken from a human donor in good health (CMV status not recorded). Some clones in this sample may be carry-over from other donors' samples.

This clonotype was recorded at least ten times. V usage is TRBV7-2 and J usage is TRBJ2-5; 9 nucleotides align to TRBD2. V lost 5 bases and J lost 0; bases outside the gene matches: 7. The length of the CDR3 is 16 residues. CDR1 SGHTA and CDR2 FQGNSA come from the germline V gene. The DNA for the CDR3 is TGTGCCAGCAGCCCGGGGACTAGCCGAGACCAAGAGACCCAGTACTTC. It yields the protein CASSPGTSRDQETQYF.

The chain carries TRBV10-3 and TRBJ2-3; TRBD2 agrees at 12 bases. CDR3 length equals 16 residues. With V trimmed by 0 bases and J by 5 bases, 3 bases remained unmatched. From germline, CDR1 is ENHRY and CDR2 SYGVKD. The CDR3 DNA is TGTGCCATCAGTGAGTCGCTAGCGGGGGGGCAAGATACGCAGTATTTT. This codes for CAISESLAGGQDTQYF.

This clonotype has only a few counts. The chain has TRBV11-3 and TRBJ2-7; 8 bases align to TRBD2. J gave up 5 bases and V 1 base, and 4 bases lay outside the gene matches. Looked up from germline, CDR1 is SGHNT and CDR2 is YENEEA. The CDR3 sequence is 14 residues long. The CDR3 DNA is TGTGCCAGCAGCTTAGTCGGGGGGGCCGACGAGCAGTACTTC. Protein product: CASSLVGGADEQYF.

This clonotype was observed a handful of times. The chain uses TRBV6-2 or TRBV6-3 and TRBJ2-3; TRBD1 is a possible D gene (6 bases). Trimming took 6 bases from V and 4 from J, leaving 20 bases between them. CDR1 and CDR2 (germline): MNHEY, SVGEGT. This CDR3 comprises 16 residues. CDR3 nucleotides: TGTGCCAGCAGCTCCCCGGGACACCCACATCCAGATACGCAGTATTTT. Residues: CASSSPGHPHPDTQYF.

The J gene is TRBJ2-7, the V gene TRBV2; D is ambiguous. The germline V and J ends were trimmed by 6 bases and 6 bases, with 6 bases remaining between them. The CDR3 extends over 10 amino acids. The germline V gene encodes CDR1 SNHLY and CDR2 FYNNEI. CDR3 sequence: CASRFSEQYF. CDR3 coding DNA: TGTGCCAGCAGATTTAGCGAGCAGTACTTC.

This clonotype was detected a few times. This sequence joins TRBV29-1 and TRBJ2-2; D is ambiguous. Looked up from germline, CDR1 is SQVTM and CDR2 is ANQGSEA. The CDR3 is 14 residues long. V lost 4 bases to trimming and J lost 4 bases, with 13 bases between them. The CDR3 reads CSVVSSRSTGELFF. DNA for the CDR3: TGCAGCGTTGTCTCCTCCCGGAGCACCGGGGAGCTGTTTTTT.

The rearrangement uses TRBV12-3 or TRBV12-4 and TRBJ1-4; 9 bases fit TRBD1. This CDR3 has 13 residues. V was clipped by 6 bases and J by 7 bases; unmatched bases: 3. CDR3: CASRSGQGEKLFF. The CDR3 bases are TGTGCCAGCAGGTCGGGACAGGGTGAAAAACTGTTTTTT.

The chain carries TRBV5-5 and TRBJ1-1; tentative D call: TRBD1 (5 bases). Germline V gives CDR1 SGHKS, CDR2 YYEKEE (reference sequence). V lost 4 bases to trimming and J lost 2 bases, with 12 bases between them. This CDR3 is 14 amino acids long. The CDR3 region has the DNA TGTGCCAGCAGCCGAGGGGAGGCCAACACTGAAGCTTTCTTT. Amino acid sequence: CASSRGEANTEAFF.